This T cell receptor beta chain appears in the sequencing data of a study of blood T cell repertoires in COVID-19. Across the whole study: The study drew acute and convalescent COVID-19 samples from the United States, Italy and Spain.

The junction had 8 bases not matched to a gene; V was cut back by 6 bases and J by 9 bases. The CDR3 covers 14 residues. Germline-derived CDR1 and CDR2 are MNHNY and SVGAGI (reference sequence). The table came from immunoSEQ multiplex PCR; TCRdb's copy has only in-frame clones and leaves some out. In the table there are about 160,000 clones, less than 85% of which are singletons. Only one count was recorded for this clone. The V call is TRBV6-6, the J call TRBJ1-6, with TRBD1 matching 7 bases. The TCR comes from a human donor with acute or convalescent COVID-19. The donor label of this sample is uncertain. The sample consisted of peripheral blood. In DNA form, the CDR3 reads TGTGCCAGCAGGACAGGGATAGTGGCTTCACCCCTCCACTTT. This translates into CASRTGIVASPLHF.